The 15 T cell receptor beta chains reported below all come from one sample, sequenced in a study of T cell repertoires in cytomegalovirus infection. TCRdb called the reads again in MiXCR, with one record for every CDR3 protein. The sample shows a few hundred thousand distinct CDR3 sequences, roughly 17% of them seen only once. The sequenced material came from PBMCs. These receptors all come from a human donor in good health (CMV status not recorded). Some clones in this sample may be carry-over from other donors' samples.

In its sample, this clonotype was seen a few times. This chain joins TRBV9 and TRBJ1-5, with D unresolved. The germline CDR1 and CDR2 sequences are SGDLS and YYNGEE. The CDR3 is 14 residues long. The germline V and J ends were trimmed by 3 bases and 0 bases, with 7 bases remaining between them. The CDR3 DNA reads as TGTGCCAGCAGCGGAGGAAATAGCAATCAGCCCCAGCATTTT. This encodes CASSGGNSNQPQHF.

J is TRBJ2-1 and V is TRBV4-1; 9 bases align to TRBD2. The V segment lost 0 bases and the J segment 3 bases; nucleotides outside the gene matches: 3. Germline V gene lookup returns CDR1 MGHRA and CDR2 YSYEKL. This CDR3 has 16 residues. Written as DNA, the CDR3 is TGCGCCAGCAGCCAAGATAGGCGGGGGGGCTACAATGAGCAGTTCTTC. The encoded protein is CASSQDRRGGYNEQFF.

Many counts were recorded for this clonotype. V is TRBV27 and J is TRBJ2-2; the D gene is possibly TRBD2 (5 bases). Germline V gene lookup returns CDR1 MNHEY and CDR2 SMNVEV (reference sequence). This CDR3 is 14 amino acids long. V was pared by 2 bases and J by 2 bases, with 6 bases between. CDR3 residues: CASSLPGNTGELFF. DNA of the CDR3: TGTGCCAGCAGTTTACCGGGAAACACCGGGGAGCTGTTTTTT.

V is TRBV10-3 and J is TRBJ1-5; TRBD1 matches 8 bases. Germline CDR1 reads ENHRY; CDR2 reads SYGVKD. V was clipped by 2 bases and J by 0 bases; unmatched bases: 6. The CDR3 length is 17 residues. CDR3 nucleotides: TGTGCCATCAGTGAGGGGACAGGAGGATATAGCAATCAGCCCCAGCATTTT. It translates to CAISEGTGGYSNQPQHF.

This chain uses TRBV12-3 or TRBV12-4 with TRBJ1-6, with no clear D. The length of the CDR3 is 15 residues. V lost 5 bases, J lost 6 bases, and 14 bases lay in between. CDR3 sequence: CASSPRRPSNSPLHF. DNA for the CDR3: TGTGCCAGCAGTCCCCGACGACCGAGTAATTCACCCCTCCACTTT.

The CDR3, as DNA: TGTGCCAGCAGTCGACAAGGCCCCACTGAAAAACTGTTTTTT. Translating gives CASSRQGPTEKLFF. V and J are TRBV5-4 and TRBJ1-4; the D is unclear. Between the trimmed V and J ends, which lost 5 bases and 7 bases, there was a span of 15 bases. This CDR3 is built from 14 residues. Per germline, CDR1 SGHNT and CDR2 YYREEE (reference sequence).

This clonotype appeared a few times. V usage is TRBV5-6 and J usage is TRBJ1-6, with TRBD1 matching 11 bases. The germline gives CDR1 SGHDT, CDR2 YYEEEE. This CDR3 region has 14 residues. Trimming at V came to 4 bases and at J to 9 bases, leaving 3 bases not matched to a gene. CDR3 DNA sequence: TGTGCCAGCAGCCTTGGACAGGGGGCTTCACCCCTCCACTTT. Translated: CASSLGQGASPLHF.

This clonotype was picked up a small number of times. The chain couples TRBV4-3 to TRBJ1-6; D call uncertain. V was shortened by 4 bases and J by 6 bases, with 25 bases between the two germline ends. The CDR3 totals 19 residues. Germline assignment: CDR1 LGHNA and CDR2 YSLEER. The DNA of the CDR3 is TGCGCCAGCAGCCGAACCCACCGGGTCCAGATGAGGGTTAATTCACCCCTCCACTTT. Translating it yields CASSRTHRVQMRVNSPLHF.

The CDR3, as DNA: TGTGCCAGCAGTTTAAGAGGACAGGGAAAAACCCACGAGCAGTACTTC. It specifies CASSLRGQGKTHEQYF. The chain carries TRBV12-3 or TRBV12-4 and TRBJ2-7; TRBD1 matches at 8 bases. Unmatched junction bases numbered 11, after V lost 2 bases and J lost 5 bases. The CDR3 has 16 amino acids.

A few counts support this clonotype. V gene TRBV4-1 combines with J gene TRBJ2-6; D call uncertain. This CDR3 spans 15 amino acids. The V end was cut by 1 base, the J end by 1 base, with 5 bases between. The germline V gene has CDR1 MGHRA and CDR2 YSYEKL. CDR3 residues: CASSQAYSGANVLTF. CDR3 nucleotide sequence: TGCGCCAGCAGCCAAGCCTATTCTGGGGCCAACGTCCTGACTTTC.

This clonotype was seen ten or more times. Here the CDR3 reads CASSLVAGGPNNEQFF. The CDR3 coding sequence is TGCGCCAGCAGCTTGGTAGCGGGGGGACCTAACAATGAGCAGTTCTTC. This chain uses TRBV5-1 with TRBJ2-1; 10 nucleotides agree with TRBD2. The germline V gene encodes CDR1 SGHRS and CDR2 YFSETQ. V lost 0 bases and J lost 5; bases outside the gene matches: 5. This CDR3 has 16 amino acids.

This clonotype was seen a handful of times. The V gene is TRBV12-3 or TRBV12-4, the J gene TRBJ1-4; tentatively, D is TRBD1 (6 bases). The CDR3 contains 16 residues. V was cut by 1 base and J by 4 bases, with 13 bases left in between. CDR3 bases: TGTGCCAGCAGTTTAGTGGGGACAAGGAATAATGAAAAACTGTTTTTT. Its translation: CASSLVGTRNNEKLFF.

This clonotype was seen only once. The V call is TRBV2, the J call TRBJ1-5; perhaps TRBD1 as D (5 bases). Germline V gene sequence: CDR1 SNHLY, CDR2 FYNNEI. The V end was cut by 8 bases, the J end by 2 bases, with 10 bases between. This CDR3 is built from 13 residues. In nucleotides, the CDR3 is TGTGCCAGCCACCGGGACGGCAATCAGCCCCAGCATTTT. Its protein product is CASHRDGNQPQHF.

This clonotype has a handful of counts. The chain recombines TRBV6-1 with TRBJ2-3, with D tentatively TRBD1 or TRBD2 (5 bases each). The V end lost 7 bases, the J end lost 5 bases, and 7 bases lay between the germline ends. Germline values: CDR1 MNHNS, CDR2 SASEGT. This CDR3 contains 11 residues. CDR3 coding DNA: TGTGCCAGCAAGGGACGAGATACGCAGTATTTT. Translation: CASKGRDTQYF.

In this sample, this clonotype turned up once. The chain employs TRBV28 and TRBJ2-2; D is perhaps TRBD1 (6 bases). Trimming removed 7 bases at V and 10 bases at J, with 16 bases between. CDR3 length: 13 residues. Germline V gene sequence: CDR1 MDHEN, CDR2 SYDVKM. CDR3 loop: CASTYTGKEELFF. In nucleotides, the CDR3 is TGTGCCAGCACCTATACAGGGAAGGAGGAGCTGTTTTTT.